This is a list of T cell receptor beta chains from one sample in a study of shared clonotypes between healthy human individuals. This table comes from immunoSEQ multiplex PCR, and its TCRdb copy is limited to in-frame clones, with some not included. The repertoire holds some 2,400,000 clones, approximately 96% seen once, with less than 0.15% in the top ten. Sequencing was carried out using naive CD4+ T cells sorted from blood. The receptor set was obtained from a man between 18 and 35 years old in good health. Each CDR3 is given without its conserved first and last residue.

J gene	V gene	CDR3 protein
TRBJ2-1	TRBV6-4	ASSDWGQPPNEQF
TRBJ2-7	TRBV25-1	AINEGGRSSYEQY
TRBJ1-5	TRBV28	ASTLSDRGQPQH
TRBJ2-3	TRBV9	ASSFGVLSSDTQY
TRBJ1-1	TRBV28	ASWDGRARRVNTEAF
TRBJ2-3	TRBV18	ASSLTSGASTDTQY
TRBJ1-4	TRBV7-2	ASSLEGTANEKLF
TRBJ2-2	TRBV5-1	ASSADRAGQNTGELF
TRBJ1-1	TRBV9	ASSEGTPGTGGTEAF
TRBJ1-3	TRBV6-1	ASREGARGNTIY
TRBJ2-3	TRBV5-6	ASSSSLDTQY
TRBJ1-2	TRBV5-4	ASSALGTGPTAYGYT